One and the same sample provided the 19 T cell receptor beta chains below, sequenced in a study of blood T cell repertoires in COVID-19. Profiled with immunoSEQ multiplex PCR; TCRdb holds only in-frame clones, not every one. The repertoire holds about 250,000 clones, with about 93% as singletons. The sample was PBMCs or T cells enriched from blood (not recorded which). These receptors all come from a woman younger than 35 who had recovered from COVID-19.

V gene TRBV29-1 combines with J gene TRBJ1-1; D is unclear. CDR3 length: 12 residues. Trimming took off 7 bases at V and 7 bases at J, with 16 bases between the two ends. Germline V gene lookup returns CDR1 SQVTM and CDR2 ANQGSEA. CDR3 region: CSAREGGSEAFF. CDR3 DNA sequence: TGCAGCGCTCGAGAGGGCGGAAGTGAAGCTTTCTTT.

The rearrangement joins TRBV7-9 to TRBJ1-1; maybe TRBD1 (6 bases). Germline V gene lookup returns CDR1 SEHNR and CDR2 FQNEAQ (reference sequence). This CDR3 is built from 14 residues. V gave up 6 bases and J gave up 4 bases, with 15 bases separating them. The CDR3 region has the DNA TGTGCCAGCAGGGGGGACACCGGGGCCACTGAAGCTTTCTTT. The encoded protein is CASRGDTGATEAFF.

This sequence joins TRBV29-1 and TRBJ2-2; D perhaps matches TRBD1 (6 bases). There are 13 residues in the CDR3. V lost 6 bases, J lost 1 base, and 9 bases lay in between. The V gene's germline CDR1 is SQVTM and CDR2 ANQGSEA. The chain's CDR3 is CSVLQGNTGELFF. The CDR3 DNA reads as TGCAGCGTCCTACAGGGGAACACCGGGGAGCTGTTTTTT.

The genes are TRBV7-2 and TRBJ1-1; tentative D call: TRBD1 (5 bases). V lost 3 bases to trimming and J lost 0 bases, with 8 bases between them. The CDR3 runs to 14 residues. Per the germline V gene, CDR1 is SGHTA and CDR2 is FQGNSA. This CDR3 is CASSLEGMNTEAFF. In DNA, the CDR3 is TGTGCCAGCAGCTTGGAGGGGATGAACACTGAAGCTTTCTTT.

The V call is TRBV5-1, the J call TRBJ2-1, with TRBD2 matching over 10 bases. There are 15 residues in the CDR3. V lost 5 bases, J lost 5 bases, and 7 bases stayed unmatched. CDR1 is SGHRS and CDR2 is YFSETQ in the germline V gene. CDR3 residues: CASSLGLADNNEQFF. Here the CDR3 DNA reads TGCGCCAGCAGTTTAGGACTAGCGGATAACAATGAGCAGTTCTTC.

The rearrangement uses TRBV11-2 and TRBJ2-1, with D perhaps matching TRBD1 (5 bases). Germline CDR1 reads SGHAT; CDR2 reads FQNNGV. This CDR3 is built from 13 residues. The V gene lost 1 base and the J gene lost 6 bases, with 7 bases spanning the gap. CDR3 in amino acids: CASSLGQTNEQFF. The DNA for the CDR3 is TGTGCCAGCAGCTTAGGACAGACCAATGAGCAGTTCTTC.

The gene calls are TRBV7-6 and TRBJ2-5; 7 bases line up with TRBD1. Germline V CDR1 and CDR2: SGHVS, FNYEAQ. V shed 5 bases and J 5 bases; nucleotides not matched to a gene: 11. The CDR3 sequence is 15 residues long. The CDR3 is CASSLGTAPGETQYF. Written as DNA, the CDR3 is TGTGCCAGCAGCCTAGGGACAGCCCCGGGGGAGACCCAGTACTTC.

The chain recombines TRBV9 with TRBJ1-4, with D perhaps TRBD1 (6 bases). V lost 0 bases, J lost 6 bases, and 12 bases lay in between. The CDR3 has 15 amino acids. CDR1 is SGDLS, CDR2 YYNGEE, per germline. CDR3 DNA: TGTGCCAGCAGCGTAGCCGGACAGCCAGATGAAAAACTGTTTTTT. This gives the protein CASSVAGQPDEKLFF.

This clone showed up just once. The rearrangement joins TRBV4-1 to TRBJ2-7; 11 bases are a match to TRBD2. Germline V lookup: CDR1 MGHRA, CDR2 YSYEKL. The length of the CDR3 is 16 residues. After removal of 0 bases from V and 6 bases from J, the junction contained 7 bases not matched to a gene. CDR3 nucleotide sequence: TGCGCCAGCAGCCAAGATACTAGCGGGAGCATTCGCGAGCAGTACTTC. Amino acids: CASSQDTSGSIREQYF.

In DNA form, the CDR3 reads TGTGCCCGAAGACGGGACAGGGGGCGATCAGCCTTCTCGTTCAGTTCACAGCCCCAGCATTTT. It yields the protein CARRRDRGRSAFSFSSQPQHF. This rearrangement joins TRBV7-3 to TRBJ1-5, with 12 bases matching TRBD1. The CDR3 is 21 amino acids. Losses at the gene ends were 11 bases for V and 7 bases for J; bases not matched to a gene: 30. The germline gives CDR1 SGHTA, CDR2 FQGTGA.

The chain links TRBV7-9 to TRBJ1-1, with D unclear. CDR1 and CDR2 (germline): SEHNR, FQNEAQ (reference sequence). The CDR3 is 11 amino acids. V gave up 5 bases and J gave up 5 bases, with 6 bases separating them. CDR3 sequence reads: CASSRHTEAFF. CDR3 nucleotide sequence: TGTGCCAGCAGCAGACATACTGAAGCTTTCTTT.

The chain joins TRBV6-5 to TRBJ1-2; weak D call: TRBD1 (5 bases). CDR3 length: 14 amino acids. Germline V gives CDR1 MNHEY, CDR2 SVGAGI. Trimming removed 6 bases at V and 7 bases at J, with 18 bases between. CDR3 residues: CASRNTPVGLGYTF. The CDR3 DNA is TGTGCCAGCAGAAACACCCCCGTGGGGCTTGGCTACACCTTC.

This clone was detected once. The chain couples TRBV4-1 to TRBJ2-5; no definite D call. Germline lookup yields CDR1 MGHRA and CDR2 YSYEKL. V lost 1 base to trimming and J lost 3 bases, with 9 bases between them. This CDR3 is built from 14 residues. The CDR3 here is CASSQAYGEETQYF. CDR3 DNA sequence: TGCGCCAGCAGCCAAGCTTACGGAGAAGAGACCCAGTACTTC.

The rearrangement joins TRBV3-1 (or the pseudogene TRBV3-2) to TRBJ2-1, with TRBD2 matching 10 bases. Germline V gene sequence: CDR1 LGHDT, CDR2 YNNKEL (reference sequence). The CDR3 spans 17 residues. Unmatched junction bases numbered 13, after V lost 5 bases and J lost 6 bases. The CDR3 nucleotides are TGTGCCAGCAGCACCACCGGGGGACTAGCGTATCGCAATGAGCAGTTCTTC. This translates into CASSTTGGLAYRNEQFF.

The chain joins TRBV3-1 (or the pseudogene TRBV3-2) to TRBJ2-7; 7 positions match TRBD2. The J segment lost 2 bases and the V segment lost 4 bases, leaving 8 bases of the junction unmatched. Germline CDR1 reads LGHDT; CDR2 reads YNNKEL (reference sequence). The CDR3 is made up of 15 amino acids. CDR3 amino acids: CASSLLAGQTYEQYF. The CDR3 nucleotides are TGTGCCAGCAGCCTTTTAGCGGGCCAAACCTACGAGCAGTACTTC.

This clone came up a few times. The rearrangement uses TRBV5-4 and TRBJ1-6, with 7 bases aligning to TRBD1. The CDR3 sequence is 15 residues long. The germline gives CDR1 SGHNT, CDR2 YYREEE (reference sequence). J gave up 10 bases and V 3 bases, and 10 bases lay outside the gene matches. The CDR3, as DNA: TGTGCCAGCAGCTCCCTGGGACAGCGGACCTCACCCCTCCACTTT. It encodes CASSSLGQRTSPLHF.

The rearrangement joins TRBV5-4 to TRBJ1-1; a possible D gene is TRBD1 (6 bases). Germline V CDR1 and CDR2: SGHNT, YYREEE (reference sequence). V was cut by 4 bases and J by 0 bases, with 13 bases left in between. The length of the CDR3 is 15 residues. CDR3 nucleotides: TGTGCCAGCAGCATGTCACAGGGCATGAACACTGAAGCTTTCTTT. Protein sequence: CASSMSQGMNTEAFF. Combining the CDR3 with reference TRBV5-4 and TRBJ1-1 gives the whole variable domain ETGVTQSPTHLIKTRGQQVTLRCSSQSGHNTVSWYQQALGQGPQFIFQYYREEENGRGNFPPRFSGLQFPNYSSELNVNALELDDSALYLCASSMSQGMNTEAFFGQGTRLTVV.

This clone was detected only a few times. The V and J genes are TRBV2 and TRBJ2-1, with 8 nucleotides matching TRBD1. Per the germline V gene, CDR1 is SNHLY and CDR2 is FYNNEI. The V segment lost 7 bases and the J segment 10 bases; nucleotides outside the gene matches: 12. CDR3 length equals 14 residues. CDR3 DNA sequence: TGTGCCAGCATTCGGCAGGGGGCCGGTTGGGAGCAGTTCTTC. It yields the protein CASIRQGAGWEQFF.

About this clone: The same CDR3 can be traced to other DNA sequences in this sample. The CDR3: CASSLQGEAFF. CDR3 DNA: TGTGCCAGCAGCTTACAGGGTGAAGCTTTCTTT. V is TRBV5-6 and J is TRBJ1-1; the D gene is possibly TRBD1 (6 bases). This CDR3 is built from 11 residues. Trimming stripped 2 bases from V and 7 bases from J, with 6 bases between. The germline V gene has CDR1 SGHDT and CDR2 YYEEEE.